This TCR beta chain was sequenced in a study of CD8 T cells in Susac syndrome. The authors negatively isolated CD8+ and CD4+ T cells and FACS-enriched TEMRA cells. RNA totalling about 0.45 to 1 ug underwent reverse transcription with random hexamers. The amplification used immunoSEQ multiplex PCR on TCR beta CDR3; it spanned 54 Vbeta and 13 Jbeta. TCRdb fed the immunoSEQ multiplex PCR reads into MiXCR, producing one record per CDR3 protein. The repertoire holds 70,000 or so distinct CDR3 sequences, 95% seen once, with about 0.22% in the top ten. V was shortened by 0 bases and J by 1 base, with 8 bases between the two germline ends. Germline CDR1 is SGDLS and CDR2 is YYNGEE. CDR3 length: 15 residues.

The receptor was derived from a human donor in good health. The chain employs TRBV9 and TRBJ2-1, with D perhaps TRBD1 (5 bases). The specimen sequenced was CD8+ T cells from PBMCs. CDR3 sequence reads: CASSVGRGSYNEQFF. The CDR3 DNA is TGTGCCAGCAGCGTAGGAAGGGGATCCTACAATGAGCAGTTCTTC.